This T cell receptor (beta chain) derives from a study of shared clonotypes between healthy human individuals (dated by TCRdb to the early 2020s). About the investigation overall: The cohort comprised a couple of women and three men aged 18 to 49 years. To increase sequencing depth and limit assay-specific biases, different laboratories used diverse techniques to prepare libraries and sequence TCR repertoires. For each donor, CD4 naive and CD4 memory were each run on three plates, CD8 naive on two plates, and CD8 memory on one plate. The study deeply sequenced blood TCR repertoires of several healthy adults to estimate repertoire size and the extent of clonotype sharing between individuals. Between about 0.8 and 8.9 billion PBMCs per donor were obtained by leukapheresis. What the authors observed across the whole study: Sharing across several donors was observed for 5% to 6.5% of naive CD4, 3.5% of naive CD8, over 2% of memory CD4, and around 0.44% of memory CD8 clonotypes. Because the study included only a small number of donors, the genetic and exposure-history diversity represented was limited. Larger estimated clonotype richness was generally found for naive subsets than for memory subsets. Compared with non-shared clonotypes, clonotypes shared by all four sorted-subset donors had higher generation probabilities. Pairwise subsampling led to the expectation that sequencing depth would affect the degree of clonotype sharing among donors. Even with the large sequencing depth, rarefaction of the sorted-subset datasets indicated that sequencing was incomplete. Only blood was sampled, and tissue TCR repertoires likely differ from those in blood.

This clone has only a few counts. Its antigen remains undetermined. Per-base qualities were not stored, and no clone one base away is much larger. For the CD8 naive samples, CD45RO-negative cells were positively selected for CCR7, yielding a CD45RA+CCR7+ population from which TemRA cells were excluded. The donors were healthy, HIV-negative adults who had no recently reported acute infections or vaccinations. Every donor was a Caucasian adult residing in Nashville, Tennessee, USA. Blood was obtained by leukapheresis, after which PBMCs were separated by Ficoll-Histopaque density gradient centrifugation and cryopreserved in liquid nitrogen vapor phase. Analytical flow cytometry was used to check the purity and quantity of every magnetically sorted T cell population. Genomic DNA was isolated from every sorted fraction and measured by UV absorbance on a Nanodrop 2000c. The CDR3 measures 15 amino acids from cysteine to phenylalanine. Just the 45-base CDR3 DNA is kept, in frame starting at base 1. The germline V gene (reference sequence) yields LNHDA for CDR1 and SQIVND for CDR2. V and J lose 5 bases and 0 bases, and a span of 11 bases separates them.

Using the deep immunoSEQ assay, multiplex PCR amplified TCR CDR3 regions from genomic DNA. For each cell subset, the extracted genomic DNA was distributed evenly across all wells of several immunoSEQ 96-well plates, and each plate served as one replicate. For sorted subsets, each replicate PCR was loaded with about 0.2 ug genomic DNA, equivalent to some 27,000 T cell genomes. The purified libraries were quantified using a Qubit 3.0 fluorometer, sized with a Bioanalyzer 2100, and then quantified again using the KAPA Library Quantification kit. Every immunoSEQ 96-well plate was sequenced on a dedicated single-read 150-cycle Illumina NextSeq 550 flow cell. The published analysis was carried out like this. Because the immunoSEQ output held only junctional sequences and lacked quality scores, the filtering could not match the filtering applied to full-length reads. Sequences were annotated with PyIR, a Python wrapper for IgBLAST v1.9, and V/J genes and CDR3 were assigned using IMGT germline references. Reads were removed for weak V/J assignments (E-value above 1e-6), missing CDR3, stop codons, out-of-frame junctions, or ambiguous translated residues. V3J clonotypes were defined by identical inferred V gene, J gene, and CDR3 amino acid sequence. The percentage overlap between two repertoires was calculated by dividing the number of shared unique clonotypes by the size of the smaller repertoire. Richness of each repertoire was evaluated using RTK rarefaction, the Chao1 estimator, and Recon v2.1 estimates of unobserved clonotypes. For all TCRbeta clonotypes obtained by the gDNA method from four donors, generation probabilities were computed with OLGA. TCRdb mirrors the immuneACCESS table, restricted to in-frame sequences. Some clones are absent from its copies; in checked studies, under half trace to an unresolved V gene, and the reason for the others is unknown. The DNA gave D and trimming, while V, J and clone size come from that table. The sample profile shows hundreds of thousands of clones; about 95% of them were found once. Approximately 0.12% of the sample comes from the top ten.

This clonotype originated in a woman in her thirties in good health. The chain was built from TRBV19 and TRBJ1-5; the D gene is possibly TRBD1, with 6 bases matching. Sequenced: naive CD8+ T cells sorted from blood. The cell subset or site label, as the study defines it: CD45RA+CCR7+. The bases read TGTGCCAGTAGTCTCGGACAGCTTAGCAATCAGCCCCAGCATTTT. This encodes CASSLGQLSNQPQHF.